These 8 T cell receptor beta chains share one sample of origin, sequenced in a study of shared clonotypes between healthy human individuals. TCRdb's table, derived via immunoSEQ multiplex PCR, lists solely in-frame clones and lacks some. The sample carries approximately 1,000,000 clones, approximately 78% recorded once. Sequences were obtained from memory CD4+ T cells from PBMCs. Described subset: CD45RA-negative fraction. These receptor sequences come from a man aged 18 to 30 in good health. Some clones in this sample may be carry-over from other donors' samples.

In this sample, this clone turned up many times. This sample includes further DNA sequences coding for the same CDR3. The genes are TRBV5-8 and TRBJ1-5; D uncertain. Germline CDR1 is SGHTS and CDR2 is YDEGEE. Trimming left V 3 bases short and J 6 bases short, with 4 bases between. The CDR3 spans 11 residues. The CDR3 loop is CASSSAQPQHF. CDR3 DNA: TGTGCCAGCAGCTCCGCTCAGCCCCAGCATTTT. The full variable domain, rest sourced from reference TRBV5-8 and TRBJ1-5, is EAGVTQSPTHLIKTRGQQATLRCSPISGHTSVYWYQQALGLGLQFLLWYDEGEERNRGNFPPRFSGRQFPNYSSELNVNALELEDSALYLCASSSAQPQHFGDGTRLSIL.

The CDR3 DNA reads as TGTGCCAGCAGCGCTATGGGATCTACAGATACGCAGTATTTT. This translates into CASSAMGSTDTQYF. The V call is TRBV9, the J call TRBJ2-3; D unresolved. V was shortened by 3 bases and J by 3 bases, with 11 bases between the two germline ends. The CDR3 is made up of 14 amino acids. CDR1 and CDR2 (germline): SGDLS, YYNGEE.

V and J are TRBV28 and TRBJ1-2; D not certain. Germline assignment: CDR1 MDHEN and CDR2 SYDVKM. The CDR3 contains 14 residues. V was pared by 6 bases and J by 7 bases, with 18 bases between. CDR3 residues: CASSPGSFLGGYTF. The CDR3 coding sequence is TGTGCCAGCAGCCCCGGGTCCTTCCTTGGTGGCTACACCTTC.

The chain joins TRBV28 to TRBJ1-1; no firm D call. Germline V gives CDR1 MDHEN, CDR2 SYDVKM. The CDR3 runs to 12 residues. V was trimmed by 2 bases and J by 6 bases, leaving 7 bases between them. For the CDR3, the DNA is TGTGCCAGCAGTTTAGGGAGGTCTGAAGCTTTCTTT. It codes for CASSLGRSEAFF.

The V gene is TRBV28, the J gene TRBJ2-2, with 8 bases matching TRBD1. CDR3 length: 14 amino acids. Germline loops: CDR1 MDHEN, CDR2 SYDVKM. The J segment lost 7 bases and the V segment lost 6 bases, leaving 7 bases of the junction unmatched. CDR3 sequence (DNA): TGTGCCAGCAGCCCCAGGGGGCTGGACGGGGAGCTGTTTTTT. It specifies CASSPRGLDGELFF.

This sequence joins TRBV11-2 and TRBJ2-3; D unresolved. V lost 4 bases and J 2 bases, leaving 4 bases between the germline ends. The CDR3 consists of 12 residues. In germline, CDR1 is SGHAT, CDR2 FQNNGV. CDR3 coding DNA: TGTGCCAGCAGCTACACCACAGATACGCAGTATTTT. It is translated as CASSYTTDTQYF.

As for this clone: The sample carries other DNA sequences with the same CDR3. V and J are TRBV5-1 and TRBJ2-3; TRBD1 matches 9 bases. The CDR3 extends over 13 amino acids. Germline V CDR1 and CDR2: SGHRS, YFSETQ. V shed 4 bases and J 3 bases; nucleotides not matched to a gene: 0. The DNA of the CDR3 is TGCGCCAGCAGCGGGACAGGGACAGATACGCAGTATTTT. This gives the protein CASSGTGTDTQYF.

The chain combines TRBV7-7 with TRBJ2-3; D may be TRBD1 (6 bases). The germline CDR1 and CDR2 sequences are SSHAT and FNYEAQ (reference sequence). The CDR3 is made up of 14 amino acids. V was clipped by 5 bases and J by 2 bases, with 11 bases between them. CDR3 nucleotides: TGTGCCAGCAGCCGTGGACAGCCCACAGATACGCAGTATTTT. Translating it yields CASSRGQPTDTQYF.